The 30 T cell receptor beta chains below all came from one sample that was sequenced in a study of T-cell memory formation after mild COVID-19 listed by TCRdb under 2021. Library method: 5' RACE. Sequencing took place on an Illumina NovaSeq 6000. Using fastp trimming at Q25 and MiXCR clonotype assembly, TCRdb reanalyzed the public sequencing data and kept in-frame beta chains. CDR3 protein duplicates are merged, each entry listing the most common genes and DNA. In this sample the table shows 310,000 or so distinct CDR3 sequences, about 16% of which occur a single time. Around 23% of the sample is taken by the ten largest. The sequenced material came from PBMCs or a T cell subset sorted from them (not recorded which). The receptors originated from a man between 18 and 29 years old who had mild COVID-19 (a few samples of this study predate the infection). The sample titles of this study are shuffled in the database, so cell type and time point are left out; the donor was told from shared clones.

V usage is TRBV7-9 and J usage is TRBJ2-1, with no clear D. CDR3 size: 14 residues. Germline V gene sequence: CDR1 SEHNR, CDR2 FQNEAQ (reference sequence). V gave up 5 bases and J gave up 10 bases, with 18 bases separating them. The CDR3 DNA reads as TGTGCCAGCAGCCCGGGTACGGCAGCGAGGGAGCAGTTCTTC. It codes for CASSPGTAAREQFF.

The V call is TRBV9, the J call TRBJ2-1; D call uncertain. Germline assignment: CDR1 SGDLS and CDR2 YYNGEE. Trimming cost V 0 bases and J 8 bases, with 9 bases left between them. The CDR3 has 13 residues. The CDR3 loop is CASSVAWVDEQFF. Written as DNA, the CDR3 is TGTGCCAGCAGCGTAGCCTGGGTCGATGAGCAGTTCTTC.

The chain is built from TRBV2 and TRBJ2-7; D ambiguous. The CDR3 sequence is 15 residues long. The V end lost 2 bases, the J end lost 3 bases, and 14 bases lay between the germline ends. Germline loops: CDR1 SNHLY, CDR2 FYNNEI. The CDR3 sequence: CASSESAPRFYEQYF. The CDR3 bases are TGTGCCAGCAGTGAAAGCGCCCCCCGCTTCTACGAGCAGTACTTC. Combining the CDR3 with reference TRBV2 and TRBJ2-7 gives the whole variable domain EPEVTQTPSHQVTQMGQEVILRCVPISNHLYFYWYRQILGQKVEFLVSFYNNEISEKSEIFDDQFSVERPDGSNFTLKIRSTKLEDSAMYFCASSESAPRFYEQYFGPGTRLTVT.

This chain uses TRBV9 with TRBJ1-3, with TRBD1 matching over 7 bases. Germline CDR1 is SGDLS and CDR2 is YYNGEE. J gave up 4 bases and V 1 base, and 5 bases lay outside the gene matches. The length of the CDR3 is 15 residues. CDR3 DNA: TGTGCCAGCAGCGTATCGGGGACAGCCGGAAACACCATATATTTT. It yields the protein CASSVSGTAGNTIYF.

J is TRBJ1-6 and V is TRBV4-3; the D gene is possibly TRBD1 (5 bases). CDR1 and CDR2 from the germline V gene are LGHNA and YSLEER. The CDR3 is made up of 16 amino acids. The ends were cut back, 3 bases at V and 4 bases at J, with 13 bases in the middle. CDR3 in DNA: TGCGCCAGCAGCCAGCGGGGAGGGGATTATAATTCACCCCTCCACTTT. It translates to CASSQRGGDYNSPLHF.

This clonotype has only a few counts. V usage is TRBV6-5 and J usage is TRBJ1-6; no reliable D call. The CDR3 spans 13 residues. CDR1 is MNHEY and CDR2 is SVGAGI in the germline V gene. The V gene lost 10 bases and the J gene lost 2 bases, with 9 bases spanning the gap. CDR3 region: CATTGPYNSPLHF. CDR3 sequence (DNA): TGTGCCACCACTGGCCCCTATAATTCACCCCTCCACTTT.

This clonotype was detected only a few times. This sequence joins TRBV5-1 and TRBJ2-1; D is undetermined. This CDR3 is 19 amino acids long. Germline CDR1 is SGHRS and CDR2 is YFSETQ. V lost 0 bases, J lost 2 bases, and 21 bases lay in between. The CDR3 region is CASSLAPLLTRLTYNEQFF. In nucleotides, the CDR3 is TGCGCCAGCAGCTTGGCCCCCCTCCTGACACGTCTGACCTACAATGAGCAGTTCTTC.

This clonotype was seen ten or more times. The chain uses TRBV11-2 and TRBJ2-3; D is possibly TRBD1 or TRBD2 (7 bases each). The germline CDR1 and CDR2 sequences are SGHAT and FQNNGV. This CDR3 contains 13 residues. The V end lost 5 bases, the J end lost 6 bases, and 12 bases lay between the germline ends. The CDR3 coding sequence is TGTGCCAGCAGCCAGGGGGAGGGGGATACGCAGTATTTT. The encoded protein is CASSQGEGDTQYF.

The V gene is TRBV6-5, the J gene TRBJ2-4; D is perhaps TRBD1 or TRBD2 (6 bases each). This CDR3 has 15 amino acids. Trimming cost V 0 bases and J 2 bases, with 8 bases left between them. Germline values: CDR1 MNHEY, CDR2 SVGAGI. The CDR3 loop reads CASSYSGGTKNIQYF. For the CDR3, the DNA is TGTGCCAGCAGTTACTCAGGGGGGACCAAAAACATTCAGTACTTC.

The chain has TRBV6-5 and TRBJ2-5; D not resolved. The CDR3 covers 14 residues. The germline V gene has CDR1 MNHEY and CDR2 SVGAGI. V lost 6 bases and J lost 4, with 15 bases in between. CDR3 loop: CASSRDKLGETQYF. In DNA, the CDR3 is TGTGCCAGCAGCCGTGACAAGTTGGGAGAGACCCAGTACTTC.

The CDR3 DNA sequence: TGTGCCAGCAGCTTTGGGGTCTACAATGAGCAGTTCTTC. It translates to CASSFGVYNEQFF. The chain carries TRBV11-2 and TRBJ2-1; D gene uncertain. Germline V gene sequence: CDR1 SGHAT, CDR2 FQNNGV. Trimming pared 3 bases from V and 3 bases from J, leaving 6 bases between. The CDR3 totals 13 residues.

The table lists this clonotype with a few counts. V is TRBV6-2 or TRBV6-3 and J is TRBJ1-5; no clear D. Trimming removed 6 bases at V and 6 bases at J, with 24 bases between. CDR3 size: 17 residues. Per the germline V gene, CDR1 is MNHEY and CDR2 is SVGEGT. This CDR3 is CASSHDWADPWGQPQHF. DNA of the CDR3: TGTGCCAGCAGCCACGACTGGGCCGACCCCTGGGGTCAGCCCCAGCATTTT.

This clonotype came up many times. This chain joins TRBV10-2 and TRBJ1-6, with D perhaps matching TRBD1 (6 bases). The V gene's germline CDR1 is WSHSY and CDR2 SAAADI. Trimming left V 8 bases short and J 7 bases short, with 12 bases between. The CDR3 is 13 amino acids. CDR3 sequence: CASRRGGNSPLHF. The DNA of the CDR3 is TGCGCCAGCCGAAGGGGGGGGAATTCACCCCTCCACTTT.

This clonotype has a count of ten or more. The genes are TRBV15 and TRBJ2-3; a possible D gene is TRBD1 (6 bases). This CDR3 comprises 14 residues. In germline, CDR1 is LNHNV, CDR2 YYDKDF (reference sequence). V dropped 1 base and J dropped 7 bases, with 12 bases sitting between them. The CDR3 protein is CATSRVGAANTQYF. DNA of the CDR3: TGTGCCACCAGCAGAGTGGGGGCAGCTAATACGCAGTATTTT.

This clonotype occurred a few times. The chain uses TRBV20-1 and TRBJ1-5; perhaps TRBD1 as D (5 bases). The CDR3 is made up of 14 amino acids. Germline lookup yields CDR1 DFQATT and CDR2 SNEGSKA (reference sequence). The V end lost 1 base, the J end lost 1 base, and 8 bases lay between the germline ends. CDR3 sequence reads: CSARVGGSNQPQHF. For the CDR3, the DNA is TGCAGTGCTAGAGTTGGGGGGAGCAATCAGCCCCAGCATTTT.

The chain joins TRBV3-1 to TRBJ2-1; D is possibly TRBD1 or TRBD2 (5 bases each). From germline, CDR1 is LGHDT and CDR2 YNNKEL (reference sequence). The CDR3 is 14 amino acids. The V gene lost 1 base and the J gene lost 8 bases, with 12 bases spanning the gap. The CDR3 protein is CASSQGFMGDEQFF. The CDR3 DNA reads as TGTGCCAGCAGCCAAGGGTTTATGGGGGATGAGCAGTTCTTC.

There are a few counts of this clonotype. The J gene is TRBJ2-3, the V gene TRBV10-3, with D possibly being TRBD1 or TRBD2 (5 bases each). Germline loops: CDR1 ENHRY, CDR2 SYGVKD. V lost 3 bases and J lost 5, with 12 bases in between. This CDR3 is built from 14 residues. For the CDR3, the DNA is TGTGCCATCAGTGACTTTGGGGGTGGAGATACGCAGTATTTT. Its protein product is CAISDFGGGDTQYF.

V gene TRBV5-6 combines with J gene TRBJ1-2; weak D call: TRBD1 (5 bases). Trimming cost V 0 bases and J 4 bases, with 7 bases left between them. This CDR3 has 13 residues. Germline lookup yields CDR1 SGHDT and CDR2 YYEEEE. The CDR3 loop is CASSLGGIYGYTF. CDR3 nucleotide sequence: TGTGCCAGCAGCTTGGGGGGCATCTATGGCTACACCTTC.

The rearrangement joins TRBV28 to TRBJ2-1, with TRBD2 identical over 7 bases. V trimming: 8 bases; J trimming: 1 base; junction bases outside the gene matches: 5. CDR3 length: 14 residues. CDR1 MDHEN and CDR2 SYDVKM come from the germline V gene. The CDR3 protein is CASLRGGSYNEQFF. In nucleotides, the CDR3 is TGTGCCAGCCTTCGCGGGGGTTCCTACAATGAGCAGTTCTTC.

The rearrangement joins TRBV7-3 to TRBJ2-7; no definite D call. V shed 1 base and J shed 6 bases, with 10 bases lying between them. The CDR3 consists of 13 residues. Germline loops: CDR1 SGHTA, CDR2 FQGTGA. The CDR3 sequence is CASSLIGSTEQYF. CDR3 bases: TGTGCCAGCAGCTTAATTGGTAGCACCGAGCAGTACTTC.

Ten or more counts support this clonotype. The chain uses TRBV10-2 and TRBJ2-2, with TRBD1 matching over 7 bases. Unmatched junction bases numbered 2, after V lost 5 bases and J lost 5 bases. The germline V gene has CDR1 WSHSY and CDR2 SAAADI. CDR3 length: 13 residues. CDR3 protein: CASSRRGTGELFF. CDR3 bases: TGCGCCAGCAGTCGCAGGGGGACCGGGGAGCTGTTTTTT.

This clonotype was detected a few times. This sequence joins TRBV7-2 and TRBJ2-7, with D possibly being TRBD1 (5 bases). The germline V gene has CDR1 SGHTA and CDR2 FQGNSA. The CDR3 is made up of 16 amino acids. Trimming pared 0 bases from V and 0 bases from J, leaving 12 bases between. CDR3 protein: CASSLALSRASYEQYV. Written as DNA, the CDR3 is TGTGCCAGCAGCTTAGCGCTTTCCAGGGCCTCCTACGAGCAGTACGTC.

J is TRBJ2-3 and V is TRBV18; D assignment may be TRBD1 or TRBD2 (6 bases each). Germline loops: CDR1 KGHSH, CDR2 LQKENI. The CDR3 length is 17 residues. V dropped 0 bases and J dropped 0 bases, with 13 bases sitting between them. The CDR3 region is CASSPPRGRESTDTQYF. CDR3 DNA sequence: TGTGCCAGCTCACCACCCCGGGGGCGTGAAAGCACAGATACGCAGTATTTT.

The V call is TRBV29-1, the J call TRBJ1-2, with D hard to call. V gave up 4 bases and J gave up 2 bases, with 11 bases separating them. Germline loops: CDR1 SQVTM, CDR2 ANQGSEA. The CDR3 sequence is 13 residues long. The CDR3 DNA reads TGCAGCGTTGTGTCCCCCGCCAACTATGGCTACACCTTC. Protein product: CSVVSPANYGYTF.

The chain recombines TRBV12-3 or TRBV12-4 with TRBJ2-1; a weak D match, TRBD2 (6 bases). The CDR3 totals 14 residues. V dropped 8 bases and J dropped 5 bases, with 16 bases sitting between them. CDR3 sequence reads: CASSIGGWHNEQFF. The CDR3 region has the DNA TGTGCCAGCTCCATAGGAGGGTGGCACAATGAGCAGTTCTTC.

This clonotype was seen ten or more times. The chain's CDR3 is CASSLNLRRANTGELFF. The CDR3 coding sequence is TGCGCCAGCAGCTTGAACCTTCGCAGGGCTAACACCGGGGAGCTGTTTTTT. The chain is built from TRBV5-1 and TRBJ2-2; possible D gene TRBD1, 5 bases. Germline V gives CDR1 SGHRS, CDR2 YFSETQ. This CDR3 has 17 residues. Trimming took 1 base from V and 2 from J, leaving 15 bases between them.

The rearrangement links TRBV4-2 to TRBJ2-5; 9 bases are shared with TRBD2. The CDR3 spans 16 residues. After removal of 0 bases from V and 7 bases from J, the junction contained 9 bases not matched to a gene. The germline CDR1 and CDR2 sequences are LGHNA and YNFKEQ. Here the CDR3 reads CASSQDRSGGPATQYF. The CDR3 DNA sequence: TGTGCCAGCAGCCAAGATCGCAGCGGGGGGCCGGCGACCCAGTACTTC.

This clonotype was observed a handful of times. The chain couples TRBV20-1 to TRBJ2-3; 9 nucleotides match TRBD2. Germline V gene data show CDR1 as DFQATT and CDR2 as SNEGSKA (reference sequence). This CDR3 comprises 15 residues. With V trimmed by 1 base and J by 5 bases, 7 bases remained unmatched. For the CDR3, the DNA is TGCAGTGCTAGAGCCAGCGGGGGGCCTGGAGATACGCAGTATTTT. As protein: CSARASGGPGDTQYF.

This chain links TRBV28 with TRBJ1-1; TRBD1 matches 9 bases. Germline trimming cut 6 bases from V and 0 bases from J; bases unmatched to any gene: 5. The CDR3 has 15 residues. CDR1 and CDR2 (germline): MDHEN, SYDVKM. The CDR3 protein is CASSQQGALNTEAFF. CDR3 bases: TGTGCCAGCAGCCAACAGGGGGCTTTGAACACTGAAGCTTTCTTT.

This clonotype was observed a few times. The CDR3 DNA reads TGCAGCGTTGGGGTCGGAGCCTACGAGCAGTACTTC. Translation gives CSVGVGAYEQYF. The V call is TRBV29-1, the J call TRBJ2-7, with D uncertain. The CDR3 is made up of 12 amino acids. Deletions cut 4 bases from V and 2 bases from J, with 9 bases between. From germline, CDR1 is SQVTM and CDR2 ANQGSEA.